This T cell receptor beta chain was observed in a study of shared clonotypes between healthy human individuals. In the naive CD8 group, cells lacked CD45RO and were positively selected for CCR7, so terminally differentiated effector memory CD45RA+ cells were left out. Libraries were prepared by immunoSEQ multiplex PCR; TCRdb keeps only in-frame clonotypes and omits some of them. Altogether around 2,100,000 clones are present, less than 95% being singletons, with the ten largest covering roughly 1%. There are 14 residues in the CDR3. V was cut by 0 bases and J by 7 bases, with 13 bases left in between. CDR1 and CDR2 (germline): ENHRY, SYGVKD.

The receptor comes from a man younger than 35 in good health. Sequencing was done on a sample of naive CD8+ T cells sorted from blood. The chain links TRBV10-3 to TRBJ2-7, with D perhaps given as TRBD1 or TRBD2 (6 bases each). The DNA for the CDR3 is TGTGCCATCAGTGAGTCGGGGGCTGCGGGGGAGCAGTACTTC. Protein: CAISESGAAGEQYF.